The rows below give T cell receptor beta chains drawn from one sample of a study of blood T cell repertoires in COVID-19. The table came from immunoSEQ multiplex PCR; TCRdb's copy has only in-frame clones and leaves some out. The table has 200,000 to 250,000 clones, over 70% seen once. The sequencing sample was made of PBMCs or T cells enriched from blood (not recorded which). The receptors shown here come from a woman aged 25 to 39 who had been exposed to COVID-19. Each CDR3 is given with its conserved first and last residue. Fields, in order: V gene, D gene, J gene, clone size, CDR3 length, CDR3 DNA, CDR3 protein. A D gene is named only where the DNA matches it firmly. Clone size is given for some rows only: seen once, a few or many times, or a class if the clone is expanded.

>TRBV28|TRBD1|TRBJ1-2|NA|15
TGTGCCAGCAGTTTAGCCCGGACAGGGCTAGCCGGCTACACCTTC
CASSLARTGLAGYTF
>TRBV13|NA|TRBJ1-3|NA|13
TGTGCCAGCAGACCGGCAGGCGGAAACACCATATATTTT
CASRPAGGNTIYF
>TRBV2|NA|TRBJ1-1|NA|14
TGTGCCAGCACCGCCGGGGGGCCGAGAACTGAAGCTTTCTTT
CASTAGGPRTEAFF
>TRBV2|NA|TRBJ1-5|NA|18
TGTGCCAGCAGTGATGACCCGGACCCTAAGGGGGGCAATCAGCCCCAGCATTTT
CASSDDPDPKGGNQPQHF
>TRBV6-6|TRBD2|TRBJ2-1|NA|15
TGTGCCAGCACCCTGGGGACTAGCGGGTACAATGAGCAGTTCTTC
CASTLGTSGYNEQFF
>TRBV27|TRBD2|TRBJ2-3|once|15
TGTGCCAGCAGTTCGATAGCGGGATCGGTAGATACGCAGTATTTT
CASSSIAGSVDTQYF
>TRBV23-1|NA|TRBJ2-2|NA|19
TGCGCCAGCAGTCACCCCGAAAAGTCGGGAGTAAGGGACACCGGGGAGCTGTTTTTT
CASSHPEKSGVRDTGELFF
>TRBV10-3|NA|TRBJ1-1|NA|14
TGTGCCATCAGTGGGGCTCCGGGGGACACTGAAGCTTTCTTT
CAISGAPGDTEAFF
>TRBV7-2|TRBD2|TRBJ2-7|NA|15
TGTGCCAGCAGCCAAACTAGCGGGCCTTCCTACGAGCAGTACTTC
CASSQTSGPSYEQYF
>TRBV7-6|TRBD2|TRBJ2-7|few|16
TGTGCCAGCAGCTTAGTTAGGGCGGGAGGGTTAGAAGAGCAGTACTTC
CASSLVRAGGLEEQYF
>TRBV18|NA|TRBJ1-1|NA|13
TGTGCCAGCTCACCACAGGGGTACACTGAAGCTTTCTTT
CASSPQGYTEAFF
>TRBV19|TRBD1|TRBJ2-2|NA|16
TGTGCCAGTAATCAAGGGACAGTTTCGAACACCGGGGAGCTGTTTTTT
CASNQGTVSNTGELFF
>TRBV6-5|NA|TRBJ2-7|NA|12
TGTGCCAGCACCTATACCTTACGATTGCAGTACTTC
CASTYTLRLQYF
>TRBV30|NA|TRBJ2-7|NA|11
TGTGCCTGGAGTGTGGCGGAAGAGCAGTACTTC
CAWSVAEEQYF
>TRBV11-2|NA|TRBJ1-4|NA|13
TGTGCCAGCAGCTGGGGGGTTAATGAAAAACTGTTTTTT
CASSWGVNEKLFF
>TRBV28|NA|TRBJ1-3|NA|15
TGTGCCAGCAGCTCTAACAGGGTATATAGAAACACCATATATTTT
CASSSNRVYRNTIYF
>TRBV19|TRBD1|TRBJ2-7|NA|14
TGTGCCAGTAGTTTGAGAACAGGGGCGTACGAGCAGTACTTC
CASSLRTGAYEQYF
>TRBV21-1|NA|TRBJ2-7|NA|17
TGTGCCAGCAGCAGTGCAGGAGGGACTAGCTTATTCTGGGCCCAGTACTTC
CASSSAGGTSLFWAQYF
>TRBV19|NA|TRBJ1-4|NA|14
TGTGCCAGTAGTATACTAGGGGACTTGAAAAAACTGTTTTTT
CASSILGDLKKLFF
>TRBV28|NA|TRBJ1-3|NA|15
TGTGCCAGCAGTTCCCTGGACAACTCTGGAAACACCATATATTTT
CASSSLDNSGNTIYF
>TRBV2|TRBD1|TRBJ1-2|NA|14
TGTGCCAGCAGTGGACTTAGGGGGCCACAGGGCTACACCTTC
CASSGLRGPQGYTF
>TRBV28|NA|TRBJ2-7|few|16
TGTGCCAGCAGTCCAGACGATGCAGGGAACCTCAACGAGCAGTACTTC
CASSPDDAGNLNEQYF
>TRBV7-3|NA|TRBJ2-2|NA|13
TGTGCCAGCAGCGGGAGGAACACCGGGGAGCTGTTTTTT
CASSGRNTGELFF
>TRBV3-1/TRBV3-2|TRBD1|TRBJ2-5|NA|13
TGTGCCAGCAGCCGGACAGGGGTGGAGACCCAGTACTTC
CASSRTGVETQYF
>TRBV7-9|NA|TRBJ1-1|NA|12
TGTGCCAGCAGCCCTTCCCACACTGAAGCTTTCTTT
CASSPSHTEAFF
>TRBV7-6|TRBD2|TRBJ2-1|medium-sized|15
TGTGCCAGCAGCTTGTTAGCGGGATCCTACAATGAGCAGTTCTTC
CASSLLAGSYNEQFF
>TRBV12-5|NA|TRBJ1-5|NA|17
TGTGCTAGTGGTTTGGTACTGGGCTTAATGAGCAATCAGCCCCAGCATTTT
CASGLVLGLMSNQPQHF
>TRBV7-6|TRBD1|TRBJ2-3|NA|17
TGTGCCAGCAGCTTGGGACAGGGGGCTTTTAGAGTGGATACGCAGTATTTT
CASSLGQGAFRVDTQYF
>TRBV19|NA|TRBJ1-3|few|16
TGTGCCAGTAGCCCGGGACAATCTAACTCTGGAAACACCATATATTTT
CASSPGQSNSGNTIYF
>TRBV19|TRBD2|TRBJ2-7|NA|18
TGTGCCAGTAGTAGACGGGGCCAGGGACTAGCGGGAGGAGGAGAGCAGTACTTC
CASSRRGQGLAGGGEQYF
>TRBV30|NA|TRBJ1-2|NA|13
TGTGCCTGGAGTGTAAGGAGCTTAAGTGGCTACACCTTC
CAWSVRSLSGYTF
>TRBV30|NA|TRBJ1-6|NA|15
TGTGCCTGGAGTGTACAGGGCGCCGCGGCCTCTCCCCTCCACTTT
CAWSVQGAAASPLHF
>TRBV5-4|TRBD1|TRBJ2-4|NA|16
TGTGCCAGCAGCTTGGGGGCCCGTGGACAGGGGACCATTCAGTACTTC
CASSLGARGQGTIQYF
>TRBV19|NA|TRBJ2-6|once|16
TGTGCCAGTAGTCCTCGGGGACTGGCTGGGGCCAACGTCCTGACTTTC
CASSPRGLAGANVLTF
>TRBV5-1|NA|TRBJ2-4|NA|14
TGCGCCAGCAGGGAGGACAGAACCAAAAACATTCAGTACTTC
CASREDRTKNIQYF
>TRBV30|NA|TRBJ1-3|once|10
TGTGCCTCCTCCGGAAACACCATATATTTT
CASSGNTIYF
>TRBV5-1|TRBD1|TRBJ1-2|once|14
TGCGCCAGCAGCCCCGGGACAGGAGACTATGGCTACACCTTC
CASSPGTGDYGYTF
>TRBV6-5|TRBD1|TRBJ1-2|NA|14
TGTGCCAGCAGTTGGGACAGGGGGGGCTATGGCTACACCTTC
CASSWDRGGYGYTF
>TRBV3-1/TRBV3-2|TRBD1|TRBJ1-2|NA|15
TGTGCCAGCAGGCTCCGGACAGGCCAGAGCTATGGCTACACCTTC
CASRLRTGQSYGYTF
>TRBV19|NA|TRBJ2-2|NA|14
TGTGCCAGTACCCGGGACTTATACACCGGGGAGCTGTTTTTT
CASTRDLYTGELFF
>TRBV6-5|NA|TRBJ2-7|NA|13
TGTGCCAGTACCCCGGGACACTCCTACGAGCAGTACTTC
CASTPGHSYEQYF
>TRBV11-1|NA|TRBJ1-6|NA|15
TGTGCCAGCAGCCCTCAGAGGAGTCGAAATTCACCCCTCCACTTT
CASSPQRSRNSPLHF
>TRBV6-2/TRBV6-3|TRBD1|TRBJ1-5|once|16
TGTGCCAGCAGTTACGGACAGGCATATAGCAATCAGCCCCAGCATTTT
CASSYGQAYSNQPQHF